This T cell receptor (beta chain) emerged from a study of T cell changes during pregnancy in multiple sclerosis (dated by TCRdb to the late 2010s). In terms of the full investigation: In women with multiple sclerosis, the researchers looked at how the T cell repertoire shifted as pregnancy progressed.

A word on this clone: Its antigen remains undetermined. The sample holds no much larger clone one base away, and base qualities are not on file.

To prepare the library, the immunoSEQ multiplex PCR assay was applied. This immuneACCESS table, as held by TCRdb, lists in-frame sequences with V and J called but not all clones. Of the missing ones, under half trace to an unresolved V gene in checked studies; the others have no known cause. For this sample there are approximately 100,000 clones; 80% to 95% appear just once. The biggest ten clones account for approximately 4.5% of the sample. From the germline V gene (reference sequence), CDR1 is MNHEY and CDR2 is SMNVEV. Taken from cysteine to phenylalanine, the CDR3 has 19 residues. Here the CDR3 DNA is all that survives: 57 bases in frame from base 1. Germline trimming: 0 bases from V, 4 bases from J; junction bases outside gene matches: 12.

Sequenced here: peripheral blood, sampled in the first trimester of pregnancy. The sequence was obtained from a female donor with multiple sclerosis, enrolled in a pregnancy study. This sequence uses TRBV27 and TRBJ2-3, with 11 bases matching TRBD2. CDR3 reads: CASSLSSPRVAGGADTQYF. The nucleotide sequence is TGTGCCAGCAGTTTATCCTCCCCCCGGGTAGCGGGGGGGGCAGATACGCAGTATTTT.